These 11 T cell receptor beta chains originate from one sample sequenced in a study of T cell responses to AZD1222 COVID-19 vaccine. Assay: immunoSEQ multiplex PCR; the TCRdb copy retains only in-frame clones and omits some. The sample yields 90,000 to 120,000 clones, 92% seen once. This specimen was peripheral blood, taken on day 0 of AZD1222 vaccination. Source of these receptors: an adult in good health.

J is TRBJ1-4 and V is TRBV5-1; D unresolved. V lost 0 bases to trimming and J lost 5 bases, with 14 bases between them. The CDR3 length is 16 residues. Germline lookup yields CDR1 SGHRS and CDR2 YFSETQ. The CDR3: CASSLAGIQRNEKLFF. CDR3 coding DNA: TGCGCCAGCAGCTTGGCCGGCATTCAACGAAATGAAAAACTGTTTTTT.

V is TRBV5-6 and J is TRBJ2-5, with 11 bases that match TRBD1. Germline CDR1 is SGHDT and CDR2 is YYEEEE. J was trimmed by 5 bases and V by 0 bases; bases with no gene match: 9. CDR3 length equals 17 residues. In DNA, the CDR3 is TGTGCCAGCAGCTTGGATCTCGGACAGGGGGCTTGGGAGACCCAGTACTTC. Translation: CASSLDLGQGAWETQYF. Together with reference TRBV5-6 and TRBJ2-5, the CDR3 gives the full variable domain: DAGVTQSPTHLIKTRGQQVTLRCSPKSGHDTVSWYQQALGQGPQFIFQYYEEEERQRGNFPDRFSGHQFPNYSSELNVNALLLGDSALYLCASSLDLGQGAWETQYFGPGTRLLVL.

This chain uses TRBV7-9 with TRBJ2-5; the D gene is possibly TRBD2 (5 bases). CDR1 is SEHNR, CDR2 FQNEAQ, per germline (reference sequence). The CDR3 runs 16 residues. The V end lost 5 bases, the J end lost 2 bases, and 18 bases lay between the germline ends. CDR3 sequence reads: CASSPLLVTPQETQYF. The CDR3 bases are TGTGCCAGCAGCCCCCTACTAGTAACTCCTCAAGAGACCCAGTACTTC. Drawing the rest from reference TRBV7-9 and TRBJ2-5, the complete variable domain is DTGVSQNPRHKITKRGQNVTFRCDPISEHNRLYWYRQTLGQGPEFLTYFQNEAQLEKSRLLSDRFSAERPKGSFSTLEIQRTEQGDSAMYLCASSPLLVTPQETQYFGPGTRLLVL.

The chain recombines TRBV28 with TRBJ1-5; 8 bases map to TRBD1. The germline V gene encodes CDR1 MDHEN and CDR2 SYDVKM. CDR3 length: 17 amino acids. V was clipped by 6 bases and J by 1 base; unmatched bases: 11. The CDR3 protein is CASRFISGTGSNQPQHF. The CDR3 nucleotides are TGTGCCAGCAGATTTATCTCCGGGACAGGAAGCAATCAGCCCCAGCATTTT.

The chain uses TRBV7-2 and TRBJ1-5; 7 positions agree with TRBD1. The V gene's germline CDR1 is SGHTA and CDR2 FQGNSA. The V and J ends lost 2 bases and 2 bases, in that order; junction bases with no gene match: 3. CDR3 size: 15 residues. DNA for the CDR3: TGTGCCAGCAGCTTATATACAGGGGGCAATCAGCCCCAGCATTTT. This translates into CASSLYTGGNQPQHF.

The chain uses TRBV7-2 and TRBJ1-3; D perhaps matches TRBD1 (6 bases). There are 15 residues in the CDR3. Germline V gene lookup returns CDR1 SGHTA and CDR2 FQGNSA. The V end was cut by 2 bases, the J end by 4 bases, with 12 bases between. CDR3 sequence: CASSLRGGAGNTIYF. The CDR3 DNA reads as TGTGCCAGCAGCTTAAGGGGGGGGGCCGGAAACACCATATATTTT.

To note about this clone: Other DNA sequences in this specimen translate into the identical CDR3. The V and J genes are TRBV2 and TRBJ2-5, with D unresolved. Germline V gene sequence: CDR1 SNHLY, CDR2 FYNNEI. This CDR3 comprises 12 residues. V was cut by 0 bases and J by 5 bases, with 4 bases left in between. The CDR3 protein is CASSEARETQYF. CDR3 nucleotide sequence: TGTGCCAGCAGTGAAGCACGGGAGACCCAGTACTTC.

V gene TRBV5-1 combines with J gene TRBJ1-1; 8 positions agree with TRBD1. CDR1 is SGHRS, CDR2 YFSETQ, per germline. This CDR3 has 14 amino acids. With 1 base clipped from V and 3 bases from J, the junction kept 2 bases outside the gene matches. Here the CDR3 reads CASSLQGAHTEAFF. The CDR3 DNA follows: TGCGCCAGCAGCTTGCAGGGGGCGCACACTGAAGCTTTCTTT.

The chain joins TRBV7-8 to TRBJ1-2, with 7 bases fitting TRBD1. The CDR3 has 17 amino acids. CDR1 SGHVS and CDR2 FQNEAQ come from the germline V gene. J gave up 2 bases and V 5 bases, and 14 bases lay outside the gene matches. The CDR3 DNA reads as TGTGCCAGCAGCGACAGACAGGGAATAGGTGTAAACTATGGCTACACCTTC. This codes for CASSDRQGIGVNYGYTF.

J is TRBJ1-2 and V is TRBV30, with TRBD1 identical over 10 bases. The CDR3 has 14 residues. The junction had 5 bases not matched to a gene; V was cut back by 3 bases and J by 4 bases. Germline values: CDR1 GTSNPN, CDR2 SVGIG (reference sequence). CDR3 bases: TGTGCCTGGAGGGGACAGGGGTCGGCCTATGGCTACACCTTC. It yields the protein CAWRGQGSAYGYTF.

The rearrangement joins TRBV6-2 or TRBV6-3 to TRBJ1-1, with no clear D. The germline CDR1 and CDR2 sequences are MNHEY and SVGEGT. Trimming stripped 2 bases from V and 1 base from J, with 8 bases between. The CDR3 runs 14 residues. This chain's CDR3 is CASSYRSRNTEAFF. The CDR3 DNA follows: TGTGCCAGCAGTTACCGGAGCAGGAACACTGAAGCTTTCTTT.